This TCR beta chain comes out of a study of identical twins. TCRdb processed the 5' RACE reads anew with MiXCR; each CDR3 protein has one entry. Among around 340,000 distinct CDR3 sequences listed, 9% to 15% were seen once. For this clonotype: One junction end disagrees with the germline gene, perhaps due to a read error.

The CDR3 is 14 amino acids. Germline lookup yields CDR1 MNHEY and CDR2 SMNVEV (reference sequence). This sample was also put to use in a study of yellow fever vaccine responses in identical twins. Per that study: Twins reportedly appeared to share part of their vaccine T cell response while keeping part individual.

The sequence derives from a woman aged 18-29 years in good health. This sequence joins TRBV27 and TRBJ2-5, with TRBD1 matching over 7 bases. Material: CD8+ T cells sorted from blood. CDR3 amino acids: CASSAGGNQENQYF. In nucleotides, the CDR3 is TGTGCCAGCAGTGCAGGGGGAAACCAAGAGAACCAGTACTTC.